The 5 T cell receptor beta chains in this list originate from one sample, sequenced in a study of OX40 agonist ivuxolimab in advanced cancers. Only in-frame clones appear in the TCRdb table, and some are missing; sequencing was by immunoSEQ multiplex PCR. Here the sample spans 95,000 to 150,000 clones, 80% to 90% being singletons. The sequenced sample was CD4+ or CD8+ T cells sorted from blood, obtained in a trial of the OX40 agonist ivuxolimab. The receptors stem from an adult with an advanced solid tumor such as melanoma, head and neck, liver or kidney cancer.

The gene calls are TRBV28 and TRBJ1-1; no clear D gene. Germline V gene sequence: CDR1 MDHEN, CDR2 SYDVKM. V lost 3 bases and J 7 bases, leaving 9 bases between the germline ends. The CDR3 is 12 residues long. CDR3: CASSFQYREAFF. As DNA, the CDR3 is TGTGCCAGCAGTTTCCAGTACCGTGAAGCTTTCTTT.

The V gene is TRBV6-6, the J gene TRBJ1-2; D might be TRBD1 (6 bases). CDR3 length: 12 residues. CDR1 and CDR2 (germline): MNHNY, SVGAGI (reference sequence). Trimming shortened V by 5 bases and J by 8 bases, and 12 bases separated the two germline ends. The CDR3 DNA reads TGTGCCAGCAGTCCGTACCAGGGGGGCTACACCTTC. It yields the protein CASSPYQGGYTF.

This rearrangement joins TRBV28 to TRBJ2-7; weak D call: TRBD1 (5 bases). Trimming removed 8 bases from V and 3 bases from J, with 14 bases in between. CDR1 is MDHEN, CDR2 SYDVKM, per germline. CDR3 length: 13 residues. Here the CDR3 reads CASWQGAYYEQYF. In DNA form, the CDR3 reads TGTGCCAGCTGGCAGGGCGCTTACTACGAGCAGTACTTC.

V usage is TRBV4-3 and J usage is TRBJ2-2; D unclear. Germline CDR1 is LGHNA and CDR2 is YSLEER. Trimming shortened V by 3 bases and J by 14 bases, and 13 bases separated the two germline ends. The CDR3 has 12 residues. CDR3 bases: TGCGCCAGCAGCCAGAGATGGGGTAGTCTGTTTTTT. It encodes CASSQRWGSLFF.

V usage is TRBV2 and J usage is TRBJ2-1, with 8 bases lining up with TRBD2. Trimming removed 3 bases from V and 0 bases from J; junction bases left unmatched: 1. Germline loops: CDR1 SNHLY, CDR2 FYNNEI. This CDR3 region has 15 residues. CDR3 sequence reads: CASSDSGVSYNEQFF. As DNA, the CDR3 is TGTGCCAGCAGTGATAGCGGGGTCTCCTACAATGAGCAGTTCTTC.